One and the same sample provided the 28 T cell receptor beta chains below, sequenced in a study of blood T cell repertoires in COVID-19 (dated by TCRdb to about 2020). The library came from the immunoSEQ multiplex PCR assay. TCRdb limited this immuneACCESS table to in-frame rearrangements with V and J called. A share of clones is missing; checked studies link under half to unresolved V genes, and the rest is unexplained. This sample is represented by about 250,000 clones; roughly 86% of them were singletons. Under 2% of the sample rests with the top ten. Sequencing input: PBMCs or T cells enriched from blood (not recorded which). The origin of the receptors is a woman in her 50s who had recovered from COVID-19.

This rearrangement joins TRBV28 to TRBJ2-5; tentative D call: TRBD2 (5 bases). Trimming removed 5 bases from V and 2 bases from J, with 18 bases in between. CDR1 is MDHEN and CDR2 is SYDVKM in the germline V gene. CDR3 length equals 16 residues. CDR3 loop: CASSHPRAGLQETQYF. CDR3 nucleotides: TGTGCCAGCAGTCACCCTCGGGCGGGTCTTCAAGAGACCCAGTACTTC.

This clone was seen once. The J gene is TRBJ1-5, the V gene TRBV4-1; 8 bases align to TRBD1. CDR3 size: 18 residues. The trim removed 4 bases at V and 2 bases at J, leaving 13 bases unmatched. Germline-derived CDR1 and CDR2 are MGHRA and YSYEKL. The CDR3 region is CASSLIPQGAMGNQPQHF. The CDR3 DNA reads TGCGCCAGCAGCCTTATTCCCCAGGGGGCGATGGGCAATCAGCCCCAGCATTTT.

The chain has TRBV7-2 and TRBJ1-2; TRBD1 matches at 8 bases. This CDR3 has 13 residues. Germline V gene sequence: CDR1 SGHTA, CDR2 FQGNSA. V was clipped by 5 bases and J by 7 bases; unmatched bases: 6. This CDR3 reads CASSPAGTGGYTF. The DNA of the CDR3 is TGTGCCAGCAGCCCAGCCGGGACAGGTGGCTACACCTTC.

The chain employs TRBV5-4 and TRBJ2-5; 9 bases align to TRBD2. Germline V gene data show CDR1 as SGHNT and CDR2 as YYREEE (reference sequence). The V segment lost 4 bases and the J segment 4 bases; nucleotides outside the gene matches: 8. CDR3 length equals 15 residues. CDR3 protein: CASSGRTSAGETQYF. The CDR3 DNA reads TGTGCCAGCAGCGGGAGGACTAGCGCCGGAGAGACCCAGTACTTC.

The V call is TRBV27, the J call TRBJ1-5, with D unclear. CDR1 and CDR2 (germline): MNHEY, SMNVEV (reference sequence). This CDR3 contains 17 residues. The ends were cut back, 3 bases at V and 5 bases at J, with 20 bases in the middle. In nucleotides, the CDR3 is TGTGCCAGCAGTTTTCGGAATTCGGATGGTCGGGATCAGCCCCAGCATTTT. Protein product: CASSFRNSDGRDQPQHF.

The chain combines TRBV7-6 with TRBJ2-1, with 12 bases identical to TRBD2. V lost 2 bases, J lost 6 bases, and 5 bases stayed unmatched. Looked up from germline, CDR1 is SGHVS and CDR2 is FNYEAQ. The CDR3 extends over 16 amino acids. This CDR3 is CASSLSSSGRGNEQFF. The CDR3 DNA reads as TGTGCCAGCAGCTTATCCTCTAGCGGGAGGGGCAATGAGCAGTTCTTC.

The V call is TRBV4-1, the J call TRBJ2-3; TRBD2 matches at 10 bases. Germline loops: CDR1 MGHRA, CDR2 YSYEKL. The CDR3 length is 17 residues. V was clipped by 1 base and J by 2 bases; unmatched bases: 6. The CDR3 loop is CASSQGGSGRHTDTQYF. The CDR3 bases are TGCGCCAGCAGCCAAGGGGGTAGCGGGAGGCACACAGATACGCAGTATTTT.

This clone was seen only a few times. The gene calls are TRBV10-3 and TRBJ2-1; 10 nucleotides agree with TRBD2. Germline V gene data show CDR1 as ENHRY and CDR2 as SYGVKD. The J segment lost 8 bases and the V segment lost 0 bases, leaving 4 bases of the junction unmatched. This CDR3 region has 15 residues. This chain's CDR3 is CAISESTSGTYEQFF. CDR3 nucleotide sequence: TGTGCCATCAGTGAGTCAACTAGCGGGACCTATGAGCAGTTCTTC.

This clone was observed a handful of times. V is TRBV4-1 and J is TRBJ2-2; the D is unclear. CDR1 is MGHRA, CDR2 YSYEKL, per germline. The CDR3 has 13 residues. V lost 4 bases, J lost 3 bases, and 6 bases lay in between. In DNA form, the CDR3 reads TGCGCCAGCAGCCCCCAGTACACCGGGGAGCTGTTTTTT. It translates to CASSPQYTGELFF.

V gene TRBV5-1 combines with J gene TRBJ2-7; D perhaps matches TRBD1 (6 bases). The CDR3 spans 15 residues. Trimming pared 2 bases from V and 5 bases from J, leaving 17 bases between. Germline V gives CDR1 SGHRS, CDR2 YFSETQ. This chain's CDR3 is CASSLAGTLFNEQYF. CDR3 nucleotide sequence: TGCGCCAGCAGCTTAGCCGGGACATTATTTAACGAGCAGTACTTC.

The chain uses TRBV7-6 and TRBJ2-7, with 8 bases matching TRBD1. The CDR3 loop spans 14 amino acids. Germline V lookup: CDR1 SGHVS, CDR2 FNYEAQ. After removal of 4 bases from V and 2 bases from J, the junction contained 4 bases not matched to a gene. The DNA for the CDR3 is TGTGCCAGCAGCTCCGGACAGGGCCCCTACGAGCAGTACTTC. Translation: CASSSGQGPYEQYF.

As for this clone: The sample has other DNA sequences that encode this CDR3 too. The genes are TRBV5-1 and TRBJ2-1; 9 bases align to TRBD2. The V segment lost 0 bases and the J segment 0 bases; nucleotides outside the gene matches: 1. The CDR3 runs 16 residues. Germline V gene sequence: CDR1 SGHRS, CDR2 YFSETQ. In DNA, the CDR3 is TGCGCCAGCAGCTTGGTTAGCGGGAGCTCCTACAATGAGCAGTTCTTC. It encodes CASSLVSGSSYNEQFF.

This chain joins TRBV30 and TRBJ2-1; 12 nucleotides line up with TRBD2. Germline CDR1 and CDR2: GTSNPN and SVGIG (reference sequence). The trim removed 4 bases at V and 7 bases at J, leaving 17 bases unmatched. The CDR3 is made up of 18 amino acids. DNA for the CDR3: TGTGCCTGGATGACTAGCGGGAGTCCTTTGTTCGGCACAAATGAGCAGTTCTTC. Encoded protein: CAWMTSGSPLFGTNEQFF.

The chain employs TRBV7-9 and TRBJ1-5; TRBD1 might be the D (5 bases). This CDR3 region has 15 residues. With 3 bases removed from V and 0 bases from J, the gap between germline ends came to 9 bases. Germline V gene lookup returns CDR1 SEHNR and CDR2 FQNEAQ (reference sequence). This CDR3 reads CASSFEGASNQPQHF. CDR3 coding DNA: TGTGCCAGCAGCTTCGAAGGGGCTAGCAATCAGCCCCAGCATTTT.

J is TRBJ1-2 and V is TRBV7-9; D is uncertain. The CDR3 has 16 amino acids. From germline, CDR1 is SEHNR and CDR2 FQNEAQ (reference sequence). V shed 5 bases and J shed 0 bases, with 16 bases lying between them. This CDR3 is CASSPINPQPNYGYTF. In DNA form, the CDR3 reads TGTGCCAGCAGCCCGATTAACCCACAGCCTAACTATGGCTACACCTTC.

The DNA of the CDR3 is TGCGCCAGCAGCTTACAGGGCCAATATGCGAACTATGGCTACACCTTC. This gives the protein CASSLQGQYANYGYTF. The chain uses TRBV4-1 and TRBJ1-2, with TRBD1 as a possible D gene (6 bases). The germline V and J ends were trimmed by 5 bases and 2 bases, with 18 bases remaining between them. The germline gives CDR1 MGHRA, CDR2 YSYEKL. This CDR3 is 16 amino acids long.

This chain's CDR3 is CASSYRVSDTQYF. CDR3 DNA sequence: TGTGCCAGCAGTTATCGGGTCTCAGATACGCAGTATTTT. This chain joins TRBV6-6 and TRBJ2-3; unclear D gene. The germline gives CDR1 MNHNY, CDR2 SVGAGI (reference sequence). The V and J ends lost 3 bases and 4 bases respectively, with 8 bases between them. This CDR3 comprises 13 residues.

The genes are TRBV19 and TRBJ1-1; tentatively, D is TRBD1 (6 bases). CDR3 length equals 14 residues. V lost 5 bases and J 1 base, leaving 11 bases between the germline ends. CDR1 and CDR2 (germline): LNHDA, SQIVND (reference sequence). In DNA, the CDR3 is TGTGCCAGTAGTCCGGGACATTCGAACACTGAAGCTTTCTTT. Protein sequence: CASSPGHSNTEAFF.

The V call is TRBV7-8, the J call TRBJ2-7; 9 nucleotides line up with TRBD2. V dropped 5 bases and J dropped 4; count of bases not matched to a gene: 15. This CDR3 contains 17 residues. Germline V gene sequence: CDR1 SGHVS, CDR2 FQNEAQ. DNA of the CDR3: TGTGCCAGCAGCAGGGTGGGGTCTGGCGGGAGGGTTTACGAGCAGTACTTC. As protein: CASSRVGSGGRVYEQYF.

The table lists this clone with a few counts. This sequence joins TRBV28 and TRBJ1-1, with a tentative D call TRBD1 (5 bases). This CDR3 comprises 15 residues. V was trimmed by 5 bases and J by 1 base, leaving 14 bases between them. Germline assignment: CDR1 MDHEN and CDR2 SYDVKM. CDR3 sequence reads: CASSPGGEGNTEAFF. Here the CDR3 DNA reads TGTGCCAGCAGTCCCGGGGGGGAGGGGAACACTGAAGCTTTCTTT.

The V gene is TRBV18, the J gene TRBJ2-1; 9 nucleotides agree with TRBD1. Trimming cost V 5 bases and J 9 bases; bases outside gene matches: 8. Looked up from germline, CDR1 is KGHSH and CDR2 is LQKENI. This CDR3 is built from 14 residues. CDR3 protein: CASSSRDRVSEQFF. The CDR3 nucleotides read TGTGCCAGCTCATCCCGGGACAGGGTTAGTGAGCAGTTCTTC.

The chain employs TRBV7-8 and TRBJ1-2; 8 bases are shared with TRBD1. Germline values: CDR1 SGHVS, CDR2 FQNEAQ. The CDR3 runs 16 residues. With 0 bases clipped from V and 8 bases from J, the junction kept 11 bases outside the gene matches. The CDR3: CASSLAGRRQGHGYTF. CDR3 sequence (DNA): TGTGCCAGCAGCTTAGCGGGACGACGACAGGGGCACGGCTACACCTTC.

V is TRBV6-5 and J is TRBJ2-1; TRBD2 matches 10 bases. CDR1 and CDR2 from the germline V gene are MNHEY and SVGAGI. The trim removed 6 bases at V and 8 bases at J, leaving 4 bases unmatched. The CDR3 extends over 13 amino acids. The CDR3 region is CASRGTSVDEQFF. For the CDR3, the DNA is TGTGCCAGCAGGGGGACTAGCGTGGATGAGCAGTTCTTC.

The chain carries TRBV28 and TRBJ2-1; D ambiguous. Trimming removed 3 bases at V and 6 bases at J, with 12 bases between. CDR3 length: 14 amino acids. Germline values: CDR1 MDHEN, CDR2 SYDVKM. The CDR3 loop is CASSFTANANEQFF. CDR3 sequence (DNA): TGTGCCAGCAGTTTTACAGCCAACGCCAATGAGCAGTTCTTC.

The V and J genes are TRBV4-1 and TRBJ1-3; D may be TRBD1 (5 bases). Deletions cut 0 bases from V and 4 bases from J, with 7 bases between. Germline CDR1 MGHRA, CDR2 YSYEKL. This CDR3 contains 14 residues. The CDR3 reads CASSQEGLGNTIYF. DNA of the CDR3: TGCGCCAGCAGCCAAGAGGGGCTCGGAAACACCATATATTTT.

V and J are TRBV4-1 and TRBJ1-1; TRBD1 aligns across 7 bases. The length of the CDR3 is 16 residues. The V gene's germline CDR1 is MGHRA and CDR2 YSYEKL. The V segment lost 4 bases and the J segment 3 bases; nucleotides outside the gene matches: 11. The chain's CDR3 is CASSRRPRQGDTEAFF. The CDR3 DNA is TGCGCCAGCAGCCGACGGCCGAGACAGGGTGACACTGAAGCTTTCTTT.

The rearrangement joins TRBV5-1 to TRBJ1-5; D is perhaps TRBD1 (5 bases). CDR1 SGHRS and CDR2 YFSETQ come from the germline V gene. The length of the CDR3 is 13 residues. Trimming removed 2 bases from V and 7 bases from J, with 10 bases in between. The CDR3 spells CASSFQGDQPQHF. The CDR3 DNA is TGCGCCAGCAGCTTTCAGGGCGACCAGCCCCAGCATTTT.

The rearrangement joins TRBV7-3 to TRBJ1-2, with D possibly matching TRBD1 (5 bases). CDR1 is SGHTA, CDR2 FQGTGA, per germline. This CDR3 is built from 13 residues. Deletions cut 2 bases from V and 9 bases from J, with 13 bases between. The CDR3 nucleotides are TGTGCCAGCAGCTTACAGGGCGGGGATCGCTACACCTTC. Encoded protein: CASSLQGGDRYTF.